This TCR beta chain was obtained from a study of T cells of healthy individuals. A single record per CDR3 protein comes from TCRdb applying MiXCR to the 5' RACE reads. The table records around 79,000 distinct CDR3 sequences, 5% of them present only once. Trimming shortened V by 5 bases and J by 4 bases, and 10 bases separated the two germline ends. The CDR3 totals 13 residues. The V gene's germline CDR1 is LNHDA and CDR2 SQIVND (reference sequence). This clonotype has ten or more counts. This chain connects TRBV19 to TRBJ2-3; tentative D call: TRBD2 (5 bases). The receptor was derived from a female donor in good health. DNA for the CDR3: TGTGCCAGTAGTCTGATGGGAGCAGATACGCAGTATTTT. Translating it yields CASSLMGADTQYF.